This T cell receptor (beta chain) was identified in a study of blood T cell repertoires in COVID-19. Study context: T cells, B-cell-depleted T cells, or PBMCs provided the cDNA or gDNA that served as material.

TCRdb's table, derived via immunoSEQ multiplex PCR, lists solely in-frame clones and lacks some. In the table there are about 69,000 clones, almost 80% of which are singletons. Trimming at V came to 3 bases and at J to 3 bases, leaving 9 bases not matched to a gene. The CDR3 sequence is 17 residues long. Germline CDR1 and CDR2: KGHSH and LQKENI. The rearrangement uses TRBV18 and TRBJ1-1, with 11 nucleotides matching TRBD1. The source material was peripheral blood. The TCR sequence derives from a man in his fifties or sixties with acute or convalescent COVID-19. CDR3 sequence (DNA): TGTGCCAGCTCACCGCCGGGACAGGGGGGGCTTTACACTGAAGCTTTCTTT. Translating gives CASSPPGQGGLYTEAFF.